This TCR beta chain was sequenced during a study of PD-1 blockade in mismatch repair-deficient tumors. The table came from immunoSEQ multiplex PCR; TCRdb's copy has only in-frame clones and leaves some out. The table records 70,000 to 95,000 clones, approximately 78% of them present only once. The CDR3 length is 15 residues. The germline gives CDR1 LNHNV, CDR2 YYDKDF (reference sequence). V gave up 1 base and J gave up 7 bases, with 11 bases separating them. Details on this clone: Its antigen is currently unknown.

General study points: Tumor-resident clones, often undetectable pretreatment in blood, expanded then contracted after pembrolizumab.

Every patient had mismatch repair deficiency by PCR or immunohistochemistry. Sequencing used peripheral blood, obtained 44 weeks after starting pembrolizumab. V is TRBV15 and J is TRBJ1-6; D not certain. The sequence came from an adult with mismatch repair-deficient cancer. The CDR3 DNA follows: TGTGCCACCAGCAGAGGCGGCGGAGGAAATTCACCCCTCCACTTT. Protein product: CATSRGGGGNSPLHF. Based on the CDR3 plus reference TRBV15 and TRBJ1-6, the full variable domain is DAMVIQNPRYQVTQFGKPVTLSCSQTLNHNVMYWYQQKSSQAPKLLFHYYDKDFNNEADTPDNFQSRRPNTSFCFLDIRSPGLGDTAMYLCATSRGGGGNSPLHFGNGTRLTVT.